The clone carrying this T cell receptor (beta chain) was detected only a few times. Per the study methods: Reference gene primer amplification gave nucleated cell count estimates. TCRdb's table, derived via immunoSEQ multiplex PCR, lists solely in-frame clones and lacks some. D and trimming come from the DNA, and the V and J calls and clone size come from that table. The sample records some 70,000 clones, approximately 79% being singletons. V was shortened by 0 bases and J by 1 base, with 8 bases between the two germline ends. Per the germline V gene, CDR1 is SGDLS and CDR2 is YYNGEE. CDR3 length equals 15 residues. The data belong to a study of blood T cell repertoires in COVID-19. Study in general: The United States, Italy and Spain were the sources of the acute and convalescent COVID-19 samples. T cells, B-cell-depleted T cells, or PBMCs supplied cDNA or gDNA.

The receptor's source is a woman in her fifties or sixties with acute or convalescent COVID-19. Source material: peripheral blood. The V call is TRBV9, the J call TRBJ1-5, with a weak D call TRBD1 (6 bases). CDR3 loop: CASSVGGHSNQPQHF. The CDR3 coding sequence is TGTGCCAGCAGCGTAGGGGGACACAGCAATCAGCCCCAGCATTTT.